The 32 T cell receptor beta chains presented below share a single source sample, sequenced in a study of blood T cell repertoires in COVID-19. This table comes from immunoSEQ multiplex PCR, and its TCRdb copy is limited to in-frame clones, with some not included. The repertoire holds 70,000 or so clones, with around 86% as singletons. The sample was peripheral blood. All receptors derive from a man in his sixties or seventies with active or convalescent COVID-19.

CDR3 sequence: CASSVGGGAADTQYF. CDR3 DNA sequence: TGTGCCAGCAGCGTAGGTGGAGGGGCTGCAGATACGCAGTATTTT. V usage is TRBV9 and J usage is TRBJ2-3, with D tentatively TRBD2 (6 bases). The CDR3 has 15 residues. Trimming removed 0 bases at V and 4 bases at J, with 12 bases between. Germline lookup yields CDR1 SGDLS and CDR2 YYNGEE.

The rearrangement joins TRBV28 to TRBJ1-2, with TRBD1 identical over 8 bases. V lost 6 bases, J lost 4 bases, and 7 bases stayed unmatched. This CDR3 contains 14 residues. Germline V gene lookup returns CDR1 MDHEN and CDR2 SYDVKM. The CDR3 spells CASSYQTGVYGYTF. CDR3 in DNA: TGTGCCAGCAGCTACCAGACAGGGGTCTATGGCTACACCTTC.

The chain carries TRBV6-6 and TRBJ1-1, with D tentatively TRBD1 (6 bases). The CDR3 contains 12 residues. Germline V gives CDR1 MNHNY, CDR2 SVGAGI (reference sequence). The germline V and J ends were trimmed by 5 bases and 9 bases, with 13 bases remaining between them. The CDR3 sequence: CASSLQGRQAFF. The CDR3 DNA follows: TGTGCCAGCAGTCTACAGGGAAGGCAAGCTTTCTTT.

The CDR3 here is CASSTGTGNTDTQYF. The CDR3 DNA is TGTGCCAGCTCAACCGGGACAGGAAACACAGATACGCAGTATTTT. The chain links TRBV18 to TRBJ2-3; 8 bases fit TRBD1. The CDR3 is 15 amino acids. Germline CDR1 is KGHSH and CDR2 is LQKENI. Trimming removed 5 bases from V and 2 bases from J; junction bases left unmatched: 6.

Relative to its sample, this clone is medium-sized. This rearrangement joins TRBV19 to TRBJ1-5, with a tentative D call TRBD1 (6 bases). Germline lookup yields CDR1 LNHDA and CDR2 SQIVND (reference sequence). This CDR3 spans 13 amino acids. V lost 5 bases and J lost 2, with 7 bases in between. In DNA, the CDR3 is TGTGCCAGTAGTTGGACAGGCAATCAGCCCCAGCATTTT. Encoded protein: CASSWTGNQPQHF.

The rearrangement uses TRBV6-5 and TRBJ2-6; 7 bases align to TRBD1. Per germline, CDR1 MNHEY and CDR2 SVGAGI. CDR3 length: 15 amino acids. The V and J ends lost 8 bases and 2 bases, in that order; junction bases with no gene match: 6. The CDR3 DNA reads TGTGCCAGCGACAGGGTAAGGGCTGGGGCCAACGTCCTGACTTTC. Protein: CASDRVRAGANVLTF.

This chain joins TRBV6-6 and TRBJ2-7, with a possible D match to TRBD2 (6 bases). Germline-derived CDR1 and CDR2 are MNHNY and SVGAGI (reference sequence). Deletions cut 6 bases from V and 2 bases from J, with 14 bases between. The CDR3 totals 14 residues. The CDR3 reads CASSAGGAPYEQYF. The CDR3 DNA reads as TGTGCCAGCAGCGCGGGCGGGGCCCCCTACGAGCAGTACTTC.

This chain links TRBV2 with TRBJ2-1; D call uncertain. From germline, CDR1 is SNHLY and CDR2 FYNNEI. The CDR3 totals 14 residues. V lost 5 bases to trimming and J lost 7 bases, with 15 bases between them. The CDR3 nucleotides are TGTGCCAGCAGTCAATCGACTGATTTTAATGAGCAGTTCTTC. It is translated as CASSQSTDFNEQFF.

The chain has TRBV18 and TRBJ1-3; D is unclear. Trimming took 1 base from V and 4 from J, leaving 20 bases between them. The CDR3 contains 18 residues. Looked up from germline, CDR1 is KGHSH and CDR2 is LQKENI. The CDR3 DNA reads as TGTGCCAGCTCACCACTTCCGGGGAAGGATCTGAGAGGAAACACCATATATTTT. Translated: CASSPLPGKDLRGNTIYF.

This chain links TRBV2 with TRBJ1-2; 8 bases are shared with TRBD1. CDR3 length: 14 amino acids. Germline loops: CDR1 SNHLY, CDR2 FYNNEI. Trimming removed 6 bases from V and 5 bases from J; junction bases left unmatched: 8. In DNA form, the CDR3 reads TGTGCCAGCAGAAAAGGGACAGGACAATATGGCTACACCTTC. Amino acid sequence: CASRKGTGQYGYTF.

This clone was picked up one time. DNA of the CDR3: TGTGCCAGTAATACAGGGCTTAGGCCCCAGCATTTT. This gives the protein CASNTGLRPQHF. V and J are TRBV19 and TRBJ1-5, with D maybe TRBD1 (6 bases). Germline V CDR1 and CDR2: LNHDA, SQIVND (reference sequence). The CDR3 contains 12 residues. The V end lost 7 bases, the J end lost 9 bases, and 13 bases lay between the germline ends.

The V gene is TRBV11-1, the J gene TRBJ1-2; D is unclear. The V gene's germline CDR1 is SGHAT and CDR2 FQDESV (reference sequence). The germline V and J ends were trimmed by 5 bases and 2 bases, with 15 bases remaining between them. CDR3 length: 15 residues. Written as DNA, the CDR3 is TGTGCCAGCAGCGCTTCCGGGAGCCGAAACTATGGCTACACCTTC. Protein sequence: CASSASGSRNYGYTF.

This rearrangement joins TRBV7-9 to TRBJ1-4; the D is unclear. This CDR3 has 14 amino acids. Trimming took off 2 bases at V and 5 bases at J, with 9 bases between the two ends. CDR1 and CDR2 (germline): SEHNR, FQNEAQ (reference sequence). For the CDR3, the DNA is TGTGCCAGCAGCTTATATGAACAAAATGAAAAACTGTTTTTT. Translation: CASSLYEQNEKLFF.

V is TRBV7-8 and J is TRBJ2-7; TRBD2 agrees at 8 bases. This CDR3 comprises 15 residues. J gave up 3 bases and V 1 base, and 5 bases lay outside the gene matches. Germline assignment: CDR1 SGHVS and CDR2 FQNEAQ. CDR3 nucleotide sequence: TGTGCCAGCAGCTTAGTCGCGGGACTAGTCTACGAGCAGTACTTC. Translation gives CASSLVAGLVYEQYF.

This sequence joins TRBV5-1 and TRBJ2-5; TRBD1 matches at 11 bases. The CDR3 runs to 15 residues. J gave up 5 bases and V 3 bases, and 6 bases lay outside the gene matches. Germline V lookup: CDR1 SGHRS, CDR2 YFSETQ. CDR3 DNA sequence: TGCGCCAGCAGCTCACGGACAGGGGGCTCGGAGACCCAGTACTTC. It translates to CASSSRTGGSETQYF.

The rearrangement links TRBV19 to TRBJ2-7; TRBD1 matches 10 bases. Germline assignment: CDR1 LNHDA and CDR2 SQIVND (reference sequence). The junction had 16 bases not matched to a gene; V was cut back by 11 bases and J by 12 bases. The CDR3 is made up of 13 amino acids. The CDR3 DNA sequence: TGTGCCCGCCTTTTTTGGGACAGGGGTATGGCGTACTTC. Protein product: CARLFWDRGMAYF.

In DNA, the CDR3 is TGCAGCGTTGTGACACCACCCCACAATGAGCAGTTCTTC. Translating it yields CSVVTPPHNEQFF. V and J are TRBV29-1 and TRBJ2-1; D not resolved. Trimming took off 4 bases at V and 5 bases at J, with 12 bases between the two ends. The germline CDR1 and CDR2 sequences are SQVTM and ANQGSEA. This CDR3 region has 13 residues.

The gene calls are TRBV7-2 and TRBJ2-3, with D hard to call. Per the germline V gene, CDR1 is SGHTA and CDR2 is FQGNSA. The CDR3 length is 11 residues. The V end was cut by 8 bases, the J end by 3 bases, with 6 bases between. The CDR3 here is CASGLTDTQYF. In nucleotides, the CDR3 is TGTGCCAGCGGGCTTACAGATACGCAGTATTTT.

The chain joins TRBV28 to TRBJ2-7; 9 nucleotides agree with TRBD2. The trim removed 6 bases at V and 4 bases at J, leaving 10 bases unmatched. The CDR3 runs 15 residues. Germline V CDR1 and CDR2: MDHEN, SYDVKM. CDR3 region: CASRAGTSSSYEQYF. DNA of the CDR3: TGTGCCAGCAGGGCCGGGACTAGCAGTTCTTACGAGCAGTACTTC.

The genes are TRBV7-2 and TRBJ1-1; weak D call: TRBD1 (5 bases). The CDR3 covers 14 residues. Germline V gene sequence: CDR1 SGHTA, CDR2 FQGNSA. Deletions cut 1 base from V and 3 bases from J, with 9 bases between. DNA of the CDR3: TGTGCCAGCAGCTTAGGGGCAGGGTACACTGAAGCTTTCTTT. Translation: CASSLGAGYTEAFF.

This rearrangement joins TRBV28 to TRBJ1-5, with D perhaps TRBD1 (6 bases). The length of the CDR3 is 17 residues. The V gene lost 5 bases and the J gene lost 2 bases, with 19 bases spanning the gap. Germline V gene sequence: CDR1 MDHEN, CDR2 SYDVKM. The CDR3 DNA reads TGTGCCAGCAGTCCACGGTGGCAGGGGATTCGCAATCAGCCCCAGCATTTT. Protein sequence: CASSPRWQGIRNQPQHF.

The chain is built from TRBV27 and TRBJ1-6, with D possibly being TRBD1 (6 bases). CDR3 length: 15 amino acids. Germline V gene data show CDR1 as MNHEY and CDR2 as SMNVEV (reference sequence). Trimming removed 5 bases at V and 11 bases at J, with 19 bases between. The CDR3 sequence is CASSPFGTQGTPLHF. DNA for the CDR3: TGTGCCAGCAGTCCATTCGGGACCCAGGGGACACCCCTCCACTTT.

The CDR3 here is CASSPWRGETSGNTIYF. For the CDR3, the DNA is TGTGCCAGCTCACCATGGAGGGGAGAAACCTCTGGAAACACCATATATTTT. The rearrangement links TRBV18 to TRBJ1-3, with a possible D match to TRBD1 (5 bases). Germline V CDR1 and CDR2: KGHSH, LQKENI. The CDR3 sequence is 17 residues long. V was shortened by 2 bases and J by 0 bases, with 14 bases between the two germline ends.

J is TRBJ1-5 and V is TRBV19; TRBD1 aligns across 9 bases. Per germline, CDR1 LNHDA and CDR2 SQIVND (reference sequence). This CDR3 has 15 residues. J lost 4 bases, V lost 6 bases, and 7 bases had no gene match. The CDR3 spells CASSRTGDPNQPQHF. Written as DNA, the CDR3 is TGTGCCAGTAGCCGGACAGGGGACCCTAATCAGCCCCAGCATTTT.

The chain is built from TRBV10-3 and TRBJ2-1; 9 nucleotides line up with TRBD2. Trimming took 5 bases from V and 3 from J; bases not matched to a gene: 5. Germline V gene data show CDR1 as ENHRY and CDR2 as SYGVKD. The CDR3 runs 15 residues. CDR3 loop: CAISTLAGGYNEQFF. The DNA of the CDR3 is TGTGCCATCAGTACACTAGCGGGTGGCTACAATGAGCAGTTCTTC.

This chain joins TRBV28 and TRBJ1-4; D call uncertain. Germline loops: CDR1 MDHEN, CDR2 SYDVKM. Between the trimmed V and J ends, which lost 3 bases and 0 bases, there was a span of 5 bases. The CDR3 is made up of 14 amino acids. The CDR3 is CASSFSTTNEKLFF. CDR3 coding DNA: TGTGCCAGCAGTTTTTCCACAACTAATGAAAAACTGTTTTTT.

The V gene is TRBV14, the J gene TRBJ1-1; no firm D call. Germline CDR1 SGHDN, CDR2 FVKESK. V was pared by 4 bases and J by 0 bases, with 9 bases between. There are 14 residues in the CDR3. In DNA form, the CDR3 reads TGTGCCAGCAGCCCCCCGGGAATGAACACTGAAGCTTTCTTT. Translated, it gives CASSPPGMNTEAFF.

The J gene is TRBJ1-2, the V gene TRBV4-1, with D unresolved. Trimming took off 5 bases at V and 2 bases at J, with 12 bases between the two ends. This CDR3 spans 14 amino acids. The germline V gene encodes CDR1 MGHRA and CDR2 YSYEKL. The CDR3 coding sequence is TGCGCCAGCAGCTATACGGGAATCAACTATGGCTACACCTTC. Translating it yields CASSYTGINYGYTF.

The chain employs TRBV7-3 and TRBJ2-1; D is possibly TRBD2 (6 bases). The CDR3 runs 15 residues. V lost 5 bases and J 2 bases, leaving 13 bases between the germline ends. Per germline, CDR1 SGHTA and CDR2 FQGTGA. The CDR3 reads CASSLLAGTYNEQFF. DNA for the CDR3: TGTGCCAGCAGCCTTCTGGCGGGAACCTACAATGAGCAGTTCTTC.

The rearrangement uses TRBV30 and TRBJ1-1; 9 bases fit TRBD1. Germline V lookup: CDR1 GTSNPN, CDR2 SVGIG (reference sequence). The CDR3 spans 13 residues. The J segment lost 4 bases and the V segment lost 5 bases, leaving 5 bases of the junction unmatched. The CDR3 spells CAWGEQGATEAFF. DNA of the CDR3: TGTGCCTGGGGAGAACAGGGGGCCACTGAAGCTTTCTTT.

The CDR3 sequence: CASSPSRNYGYTF. The CDR3 DNA is TGTGCCAGCAGCCCGTCTAGAAACTATGGCTACACCTTC. The chain is built from TRBV14 and TRBJ1-2; no definite D call. Germline lookup yields CDR1 SGHDN and CDR2 FVKESK. Trimming took off 4 bases at V and 2 bases at J, with 8 bases between the two ends. The CDR3 totals 13 residues. Filled out from reference TRBV14 and TRBJ1-2, the complete variable domain reads EAGVTQFPSHSVIEKGQTVTLRCDPISGHDNLYWYRRVMGKEIKFLLHFVKESKQDESGMPNNRFLAERTGGTYSTLKVQPAELEDSGVYFCASSPSRNYGYTFGSGTRLTVV.

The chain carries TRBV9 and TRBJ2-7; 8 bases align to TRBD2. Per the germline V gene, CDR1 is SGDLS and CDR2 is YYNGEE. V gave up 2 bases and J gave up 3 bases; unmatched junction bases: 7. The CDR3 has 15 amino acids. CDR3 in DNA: TGTGCCAGCAGCGTCCACCCGGGGGGGTACTACGAGCAGTACTTC. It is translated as CASSVHPGGYYEQYF.